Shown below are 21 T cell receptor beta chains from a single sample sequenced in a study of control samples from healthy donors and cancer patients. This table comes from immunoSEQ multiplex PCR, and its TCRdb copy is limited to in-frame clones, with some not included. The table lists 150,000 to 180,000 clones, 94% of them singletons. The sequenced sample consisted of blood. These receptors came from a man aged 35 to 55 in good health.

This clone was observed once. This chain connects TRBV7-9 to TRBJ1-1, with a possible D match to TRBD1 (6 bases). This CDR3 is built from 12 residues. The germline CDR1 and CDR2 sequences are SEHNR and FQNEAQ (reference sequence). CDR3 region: CAGGGRNTEAFF. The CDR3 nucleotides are TGTGCAGGGGGAGGACGGAACACTGAAGCTTTCTTT.

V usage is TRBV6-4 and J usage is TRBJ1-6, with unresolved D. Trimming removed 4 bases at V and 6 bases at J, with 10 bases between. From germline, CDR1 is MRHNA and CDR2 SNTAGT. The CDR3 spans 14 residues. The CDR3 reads CASSAQISNSPLHF. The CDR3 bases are TGTGCCAGCAGTGCCCAGATTAGTAATTCACCCCTCCACTTT.

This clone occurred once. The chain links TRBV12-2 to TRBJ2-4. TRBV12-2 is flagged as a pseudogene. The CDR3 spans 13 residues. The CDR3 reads CDFGTVGQNIQYF. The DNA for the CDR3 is TGCGATTTCGGGACGGTAGGCCAAAACATTCAGTACTTC.

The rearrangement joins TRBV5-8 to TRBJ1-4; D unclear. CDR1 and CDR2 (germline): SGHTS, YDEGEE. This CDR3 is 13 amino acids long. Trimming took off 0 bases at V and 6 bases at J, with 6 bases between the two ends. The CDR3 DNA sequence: TGTGCCAGCAGCTTGGTCCCCGATGAAAAACTGTTTTTT. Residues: CASSLVPDEKLFF. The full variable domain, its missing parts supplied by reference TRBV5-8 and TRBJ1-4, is EAGVTQSPTHLIKTRGQQATLRCSPISGHTSVYWYQQALGLGLQFLLWYDEGEERNRGNFPPRFSGRQFPNYSSELNVNALELEDSALYLCASSLVPDEKLFFGSGTQLSVL.

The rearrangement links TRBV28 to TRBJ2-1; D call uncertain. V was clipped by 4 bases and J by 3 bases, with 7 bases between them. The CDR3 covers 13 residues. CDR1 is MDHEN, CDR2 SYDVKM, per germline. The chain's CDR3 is CASSSRRYNEQFF. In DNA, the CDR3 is TGTGCCAGCAGTTCCCGACGCTACAATGAGCAGTTCTTC. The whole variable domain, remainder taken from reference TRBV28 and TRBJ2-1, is DVKVTQSSRYLVKRTGEKVFLECVQDMDHENMFWYRQDPGLGLRLIYFSYDVKMKEKGDIPEGYSVSREKKERFSLILESASTNQTSMYLCASSSRRYNEQFFGPGTRLTVL.

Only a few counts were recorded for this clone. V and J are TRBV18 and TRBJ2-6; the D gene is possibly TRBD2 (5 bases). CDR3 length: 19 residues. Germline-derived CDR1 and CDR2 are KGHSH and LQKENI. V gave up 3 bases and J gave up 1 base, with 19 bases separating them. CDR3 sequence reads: CASSPGRGSPASGANVLTF. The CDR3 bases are TGTGCCAGCTCACCTGGGAGAGGGTCTCCCGCATCTGGGGCCAACGTCCTGACTTTC.

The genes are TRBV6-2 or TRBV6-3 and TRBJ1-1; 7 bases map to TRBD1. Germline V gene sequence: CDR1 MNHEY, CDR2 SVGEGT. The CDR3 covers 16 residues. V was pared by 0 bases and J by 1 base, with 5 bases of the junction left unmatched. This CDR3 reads CASSYSQDRANTEAFF. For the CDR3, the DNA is TGTGCCAGCAGTTACTCCCAAGACAGGGCGAACACTGAAGCTTTCTTT.

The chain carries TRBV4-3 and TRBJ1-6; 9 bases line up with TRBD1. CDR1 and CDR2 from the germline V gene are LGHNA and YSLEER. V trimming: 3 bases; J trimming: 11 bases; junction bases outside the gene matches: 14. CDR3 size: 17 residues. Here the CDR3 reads CASSHTTPGQGGTPLHF. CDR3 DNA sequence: TGCGCCAGCAGCCACACAACTCCGGGACAGGGAGGGACACCCCTCCACTTT.

CDR3 amino acids: CASSPGTGGSTDTQYF. The CDR3, as DNA: TGCGCCAGCAGCCCCGGGACAGGGGGAAGCACAGATACGCAGTATTTT. The V and J genes are TRBV5-1 and TRBJ2-3; 11 bases are a match to TRBD1. The V gene end was trimmed by 4 bases and the J gene end by 0 bases; junction bases not matched to a gene: 4. CDR3 length: 16 residues. Germline loops: CDR1 SGHRS, CDR2 YFSETQ. The entire variable domain, with the rest obtained from reference TRBV5-1 and TRBJ2-3, is as follows: KAGVTQTPRYLIKTRGQQVTLSCSPISGHRSVSWYQQTPGQGLQFLFEYFSETQRNKGNFPGRFSGRQFSNSRSEMNVSTLELGDSALYLCASSPGTGGSTDTQYFGPGTRLTVL.

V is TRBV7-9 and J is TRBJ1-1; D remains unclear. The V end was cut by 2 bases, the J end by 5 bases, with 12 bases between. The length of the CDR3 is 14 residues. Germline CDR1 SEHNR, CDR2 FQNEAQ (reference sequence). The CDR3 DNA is TGTGCCAGCAGCTTAATGGGTCAACTGACTGAAGCTTTCTTT. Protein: CASSLMGQLTEAFF.

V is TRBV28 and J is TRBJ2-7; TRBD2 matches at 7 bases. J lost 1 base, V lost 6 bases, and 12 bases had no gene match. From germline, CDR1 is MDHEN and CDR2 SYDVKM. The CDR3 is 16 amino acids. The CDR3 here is CASRTVSQGGSYEQYF. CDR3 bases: TGTGCCAGCAGAACAGTTAGCCAGGGAGGGTCCTACGAGCAGTACTTC.

As DNA, the CDR3 is TGTGCCAGCGGGACAGGGGGCACCGGGGAGCTGTTTTTT. Amino acid sequence: CASGTGGTGELFF. V gene TRBV28 combines with J gene TRBJ2-2; TRBD1 aligns across 11 bases. V dropped 8 bases and J dropped 4; count of bases not matched to a gene: 0. The CDR3 runs 13 residues. Germline V gene data show CDR1 as MDHEN and CDR2 as SYDVKM.

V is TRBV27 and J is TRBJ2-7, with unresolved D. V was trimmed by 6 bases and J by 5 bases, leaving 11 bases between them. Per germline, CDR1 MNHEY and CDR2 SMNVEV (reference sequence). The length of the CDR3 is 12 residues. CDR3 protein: CASRCRRHEQYF. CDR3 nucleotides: TGTGCCAGCAGATGTCGGAGACACGAGCAGTACTTC.

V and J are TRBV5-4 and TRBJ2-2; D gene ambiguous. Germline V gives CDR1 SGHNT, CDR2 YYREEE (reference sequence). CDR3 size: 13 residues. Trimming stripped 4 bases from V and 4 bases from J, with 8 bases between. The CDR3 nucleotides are TGTGCCAGCAGCCCACCCGGCACCGGGGAGCTGTTTTTT. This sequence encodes CASSPPGTGELFF.

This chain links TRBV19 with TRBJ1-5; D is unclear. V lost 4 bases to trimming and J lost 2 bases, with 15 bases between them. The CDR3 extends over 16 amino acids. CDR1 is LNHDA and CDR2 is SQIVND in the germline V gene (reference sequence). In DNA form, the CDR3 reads TGTGCCAGTAGTAGGTCCGTTTTTACTCGCAATCAGCCCCAGCATTTT. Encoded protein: CASSRSVFTRNQPQHF.

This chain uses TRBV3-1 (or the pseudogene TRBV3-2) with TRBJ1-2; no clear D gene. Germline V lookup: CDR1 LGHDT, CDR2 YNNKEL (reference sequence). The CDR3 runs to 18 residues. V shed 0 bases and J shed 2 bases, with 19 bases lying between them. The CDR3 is CASSQDGCLKRGNYGYTF. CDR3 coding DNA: TGTGCCAGCAGCCAAGATGGATGCTTGAAACGAGGCAACTATGGCTACACCTTC.

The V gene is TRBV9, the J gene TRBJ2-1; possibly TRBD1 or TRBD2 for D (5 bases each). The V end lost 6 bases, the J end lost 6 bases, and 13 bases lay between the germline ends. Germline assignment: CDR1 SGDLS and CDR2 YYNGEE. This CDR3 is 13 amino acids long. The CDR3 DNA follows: TGTGCCAGCAACCGGGACGGGTTCAATGAGCAGTTCTTC. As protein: CASNRDGFNEQFF.

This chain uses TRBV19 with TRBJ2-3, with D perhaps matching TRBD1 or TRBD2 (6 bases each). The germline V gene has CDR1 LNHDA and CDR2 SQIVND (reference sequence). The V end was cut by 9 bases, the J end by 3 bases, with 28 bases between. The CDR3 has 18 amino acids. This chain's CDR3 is CASTPGWGRGDGTDTQYF. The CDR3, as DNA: TGTGCCAGCACCCCAGGTTGGGGGCGCGGGGATGGAACAGATACGCAGTATTTT.

CDR3 DNA: TGTGCCAGCAGCTTGGGCGTGATCGATCAGCCCCAGCATTTT. It encodes CASSLGVIDQPQHF. The chain couples TRBV5-5 to TRBJ1-5; D not resolved. Trimming stripped 0 bases from V and 5 bases from J, with 9 bases between. Germline assignment: CDR1 SGHKS and CDR2 YYEKEE (reference sequence). The CDR3 spans 14 residues.

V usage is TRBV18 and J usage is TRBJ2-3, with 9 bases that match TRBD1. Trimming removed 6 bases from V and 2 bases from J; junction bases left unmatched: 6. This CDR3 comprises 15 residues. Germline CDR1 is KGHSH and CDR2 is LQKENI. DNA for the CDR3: TGTGCCAGCTCTCCCGGGACAGGGCTCACAGATACGCAGTATTTT. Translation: CASSPGTGLTDTQYF.

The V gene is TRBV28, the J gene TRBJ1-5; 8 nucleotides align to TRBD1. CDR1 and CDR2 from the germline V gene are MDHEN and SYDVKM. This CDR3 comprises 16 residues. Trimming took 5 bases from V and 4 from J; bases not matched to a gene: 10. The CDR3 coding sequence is TGTGCCAGCAGTGCCCCCGACAGGGGAGGGAATCAGCCCCAGCATTTT. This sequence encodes CASSAPDRGGNQPQHF.